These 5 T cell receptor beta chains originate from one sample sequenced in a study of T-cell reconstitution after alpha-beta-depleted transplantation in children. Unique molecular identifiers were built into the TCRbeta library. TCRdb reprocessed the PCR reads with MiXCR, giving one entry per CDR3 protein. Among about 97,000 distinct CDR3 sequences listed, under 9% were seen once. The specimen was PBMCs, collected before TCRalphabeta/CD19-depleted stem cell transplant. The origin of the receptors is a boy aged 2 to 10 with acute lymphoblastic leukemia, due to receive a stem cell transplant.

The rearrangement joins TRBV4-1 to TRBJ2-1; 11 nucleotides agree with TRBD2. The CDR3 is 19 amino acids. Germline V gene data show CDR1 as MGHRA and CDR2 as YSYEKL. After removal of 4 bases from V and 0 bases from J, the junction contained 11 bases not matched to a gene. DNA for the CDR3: TGCGCCAGCAGCCCTACCGGGACTAGCGGCTCCCGCTCCTACAATGAGCAGTTCTTC. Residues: CASSPTGTSGSRSYNEQFF.

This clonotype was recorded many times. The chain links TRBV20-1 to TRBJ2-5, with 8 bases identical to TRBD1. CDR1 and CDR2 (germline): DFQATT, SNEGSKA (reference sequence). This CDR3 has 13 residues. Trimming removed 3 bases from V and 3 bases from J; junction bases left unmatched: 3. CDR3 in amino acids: CSARSGQEETQYF. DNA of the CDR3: TGCAGTGCTAGGTCGGGACAGGAAGAGACCCAGTACTTC.

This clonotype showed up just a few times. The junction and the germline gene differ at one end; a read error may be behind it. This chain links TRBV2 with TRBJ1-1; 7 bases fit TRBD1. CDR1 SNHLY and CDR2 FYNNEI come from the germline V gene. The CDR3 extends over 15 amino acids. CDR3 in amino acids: CASRRQGSWNAEAFF. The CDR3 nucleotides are TGTGCCAGCAGGCGACAGGGAAGTTGGAACGCTGAAGCTTTCTTT.

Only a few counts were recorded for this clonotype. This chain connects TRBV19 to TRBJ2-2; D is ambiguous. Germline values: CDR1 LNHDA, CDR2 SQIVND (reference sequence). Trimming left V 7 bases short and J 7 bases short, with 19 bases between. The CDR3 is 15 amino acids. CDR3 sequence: CASTPLERPGGELFF. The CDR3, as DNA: TGTGCCAGTACCCCCCTTGAACGGCCTGGCGGGGAGCTGTTTTTT.

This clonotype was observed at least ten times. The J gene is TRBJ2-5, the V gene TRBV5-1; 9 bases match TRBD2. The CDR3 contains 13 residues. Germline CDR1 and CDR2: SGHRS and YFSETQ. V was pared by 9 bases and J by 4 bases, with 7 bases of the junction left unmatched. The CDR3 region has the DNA TGCGCCACGGTCGCGGGGGGGGGAGAGACCCAGTACTTC. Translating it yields CATVAGGGETQYF.